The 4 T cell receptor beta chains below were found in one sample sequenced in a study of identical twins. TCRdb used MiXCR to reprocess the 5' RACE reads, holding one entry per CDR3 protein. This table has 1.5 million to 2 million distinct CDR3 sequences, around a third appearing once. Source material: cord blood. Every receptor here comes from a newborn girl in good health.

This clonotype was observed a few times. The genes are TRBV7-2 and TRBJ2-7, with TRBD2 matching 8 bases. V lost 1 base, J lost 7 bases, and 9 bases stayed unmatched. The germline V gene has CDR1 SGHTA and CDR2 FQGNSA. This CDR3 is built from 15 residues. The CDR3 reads CASSLDRGGYNEQYF. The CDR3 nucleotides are TGTGCCAGCAGCTTAGACCGGGGGGGATACAATGAGCAGTACTTC. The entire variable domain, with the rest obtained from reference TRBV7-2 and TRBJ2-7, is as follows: GAGVSQSPSNKVTEKGKDVELRCDPISGHTALYWYRQSLGQGLEFLIYFQGNSAPDKSGLPSDRFSAERTGGSVSTLTIQRTQQEDSAVYLCASSLDRGGYNEQYFGPGTRLTVT.

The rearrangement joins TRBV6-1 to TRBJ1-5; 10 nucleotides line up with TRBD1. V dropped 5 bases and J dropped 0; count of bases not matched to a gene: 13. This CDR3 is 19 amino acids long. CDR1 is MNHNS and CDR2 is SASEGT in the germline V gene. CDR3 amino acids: CASSRRRQGAGPSNQPQHF. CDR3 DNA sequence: TGTGCCAGCAGTCGACGGAGACAGGGGGCTGGTCCTAGCAATCAGCCCCAGCATTTT.

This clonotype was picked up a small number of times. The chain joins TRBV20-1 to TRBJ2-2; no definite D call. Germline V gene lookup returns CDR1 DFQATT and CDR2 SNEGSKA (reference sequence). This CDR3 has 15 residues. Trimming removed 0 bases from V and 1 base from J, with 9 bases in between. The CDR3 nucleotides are TGCAGTGCTAGAGATTCGGTCAGGAACACCGGGGAGCTGTTTTTT. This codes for CSARDSVRNTGELFF.

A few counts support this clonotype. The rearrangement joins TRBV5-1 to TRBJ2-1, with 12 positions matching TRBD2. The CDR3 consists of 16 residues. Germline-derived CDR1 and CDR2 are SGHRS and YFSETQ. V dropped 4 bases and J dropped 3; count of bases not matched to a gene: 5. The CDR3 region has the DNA TGCGCCAGCAGCCTCAGGACTAGCGGGAACTACAATGAGCAGTTCTTC. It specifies CASSLRTSGNYNEQFF.